This T cell receptor (beta chain) was retrieved from a study of identical twins. Study outcomes and limitations: Findings depended on cross-sectional statistics rather than tracking the same donors. Compared with models, monozygotic twins showed more out-of-frame TCR alpha sharing.

In this sample, this clonotype turned up many times. The antigen is not known. CDR3 size: 13 residues. Germline lookup yields CDR1 ENHRY and CDR2 SYGVKD. The V gene end was trimmed by 8 bases and the J gene end by 3 bases; junction bases not matched to a gene: 3. One entry per CDR3 protein, called by TCRdb with MiXCR from the 5' RACE reads. The sample contains 1.5 million or so distinct CDR3 sequences, 25% to 35% of which appear only once. The V and J genes are TRBV10-3 and TRBJ1-4; 7 positions agree with TRBD1. This TCR came from a newborn girl in good health. The sequenced material came from cord blood. DNA for the CDR3: TGTGCCATCGGCGGGACAGCTAATGAAAAACTGTTTTTT. This translates into CAIGGTANEKLFF.